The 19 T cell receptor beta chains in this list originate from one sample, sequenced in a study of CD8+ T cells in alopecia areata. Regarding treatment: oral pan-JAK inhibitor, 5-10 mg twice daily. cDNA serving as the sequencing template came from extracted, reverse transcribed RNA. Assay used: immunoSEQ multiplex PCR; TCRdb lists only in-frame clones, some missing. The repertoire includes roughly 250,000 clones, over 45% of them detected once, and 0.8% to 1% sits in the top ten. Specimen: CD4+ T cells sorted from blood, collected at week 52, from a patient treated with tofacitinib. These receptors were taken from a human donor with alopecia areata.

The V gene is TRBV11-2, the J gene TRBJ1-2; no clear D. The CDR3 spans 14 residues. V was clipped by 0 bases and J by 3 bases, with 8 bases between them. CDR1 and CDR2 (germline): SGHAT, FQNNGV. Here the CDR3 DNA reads TGTGCCAGCAGCTTAGATACCGGGGACTATGGCTACACCTTC. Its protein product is CASSLDTGDYGYTF.

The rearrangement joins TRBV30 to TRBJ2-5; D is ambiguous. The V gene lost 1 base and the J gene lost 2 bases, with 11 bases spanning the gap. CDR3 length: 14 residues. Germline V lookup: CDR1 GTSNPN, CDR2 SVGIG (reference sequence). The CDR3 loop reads CAWSDGRKQETQYF. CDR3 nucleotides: TGTGCCTGGAGTGACGGACGGAAACAAGAGACCCAGTACTTC.

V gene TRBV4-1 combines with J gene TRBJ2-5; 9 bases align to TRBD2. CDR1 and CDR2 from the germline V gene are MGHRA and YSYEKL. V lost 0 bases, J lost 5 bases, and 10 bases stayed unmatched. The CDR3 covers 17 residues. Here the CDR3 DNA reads TGCGCCAGCAGCCAAGACGCGGCGGGGGGGGCAATGGAGACCCAGTACTTC. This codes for CASSQDAAGGAMETQYF.

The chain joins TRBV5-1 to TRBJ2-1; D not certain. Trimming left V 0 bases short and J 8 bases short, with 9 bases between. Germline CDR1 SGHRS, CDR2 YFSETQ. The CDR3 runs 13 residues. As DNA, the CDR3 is TGCGCCAGCAGCTTGGCGGCTTGGGATGAGCAGTTCTTC. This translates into CASSLAAWDEQFF.

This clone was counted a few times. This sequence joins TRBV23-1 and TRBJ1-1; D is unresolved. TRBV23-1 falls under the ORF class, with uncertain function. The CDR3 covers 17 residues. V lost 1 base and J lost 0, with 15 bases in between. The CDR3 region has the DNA TGCGCCAGCAGTCAATATCCCCGGGGAGACATGAACACTGAAGCTTTCTTT. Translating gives CASSQYPRGDMNTEAFF.

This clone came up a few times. This CDR3 reads CSVLATRLTNTEAFF. DNA of the CDR3: TGCAGCGTTTTGGCAACTCGCCTTACCAACACTGAAGCTTTCTTT. The chain employs TRBV29-1 and TRBJ1-1; D call uncertain. Trimming cost V 5 bases and J 2 bases, with 18 bases left between them. This CDR3 region has 15 residues. The germline V gene encodes CDR1 SQVTM and CDR2 ANQGSEA.

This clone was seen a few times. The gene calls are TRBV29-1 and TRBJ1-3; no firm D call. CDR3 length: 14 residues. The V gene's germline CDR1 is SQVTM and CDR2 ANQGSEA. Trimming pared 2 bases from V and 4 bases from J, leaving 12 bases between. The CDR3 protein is CSVEIPSEGNTIYF. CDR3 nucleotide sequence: TGCAGCGTTGAAATCCCTTCGGAGGGAAACACCATATATTTT.

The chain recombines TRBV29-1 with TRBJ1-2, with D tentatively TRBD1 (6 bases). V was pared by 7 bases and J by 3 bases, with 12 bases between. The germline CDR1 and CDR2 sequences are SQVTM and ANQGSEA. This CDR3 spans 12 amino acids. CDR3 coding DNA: TGCAGCGCGAACAGGGTGGACTATGGCTACACCTTC. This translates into CSANRVDYGYTF.

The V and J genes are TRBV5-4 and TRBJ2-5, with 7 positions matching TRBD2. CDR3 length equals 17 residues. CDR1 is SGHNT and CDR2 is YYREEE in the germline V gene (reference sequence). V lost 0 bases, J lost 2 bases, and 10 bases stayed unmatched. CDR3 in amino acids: CASSLGRPGGFQETQYF. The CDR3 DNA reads TGTGCCAGCAGCTTGGGCAGGCCGGGGGGTTTTCAAGAGACCCAGTACTTC.

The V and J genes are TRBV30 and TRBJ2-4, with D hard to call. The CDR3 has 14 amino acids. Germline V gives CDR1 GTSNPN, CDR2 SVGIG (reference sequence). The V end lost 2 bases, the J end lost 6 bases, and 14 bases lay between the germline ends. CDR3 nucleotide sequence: TGTGCCTGGAGTCTGACCACCCAAAGAAACATTCAGTACTTC. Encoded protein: CAWSLTTQRNIQYF.

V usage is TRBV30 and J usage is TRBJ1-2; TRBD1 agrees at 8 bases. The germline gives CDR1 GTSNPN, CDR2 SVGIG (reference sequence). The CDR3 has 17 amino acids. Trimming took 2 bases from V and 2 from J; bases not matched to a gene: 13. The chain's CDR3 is CAWSRRQGPFLNYGYTF. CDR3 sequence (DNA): TGTGCCTGGAGTAGGAGACAGGGGCCCTTTCTAAACTATGGCTACACCTTC.

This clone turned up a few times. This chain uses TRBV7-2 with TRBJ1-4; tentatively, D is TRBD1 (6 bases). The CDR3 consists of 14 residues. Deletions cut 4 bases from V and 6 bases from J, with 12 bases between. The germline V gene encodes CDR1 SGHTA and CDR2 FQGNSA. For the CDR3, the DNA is TGTGCCAGCAGCTCTCAGGGGAGGGATGAAAAACTGTTTTTT. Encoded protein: CASSSQGRDEKLFF.

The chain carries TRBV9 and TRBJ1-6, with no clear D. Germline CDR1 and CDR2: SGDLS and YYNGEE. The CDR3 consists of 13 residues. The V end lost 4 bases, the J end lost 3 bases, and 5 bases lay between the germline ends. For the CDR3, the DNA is TGTGCCAGCAGCCCGAGCTATAATTCACCCCTCCACTTT. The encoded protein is CASSPSYNSPLHF.

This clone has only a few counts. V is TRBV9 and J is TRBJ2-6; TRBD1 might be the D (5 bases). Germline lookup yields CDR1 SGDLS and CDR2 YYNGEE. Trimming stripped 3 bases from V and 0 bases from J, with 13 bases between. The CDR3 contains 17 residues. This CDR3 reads CASSDRQISSGANVLTF. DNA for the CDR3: TGTGCCAGCAGCGATAGACAGATAAGCTCTGGGGCCAACGTCCTGACTTTC. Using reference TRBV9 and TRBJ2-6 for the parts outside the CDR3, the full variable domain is DSGVTQTPKHLITATGQRVTLRCSPRSGDLSVYWYQQSLDQGLQFLIQYYNGEERAKGNILERFSAQQFPDLHSELNLSSLELGDSALYFCASSDRQISSGANVLTFGAGSRLTVL.

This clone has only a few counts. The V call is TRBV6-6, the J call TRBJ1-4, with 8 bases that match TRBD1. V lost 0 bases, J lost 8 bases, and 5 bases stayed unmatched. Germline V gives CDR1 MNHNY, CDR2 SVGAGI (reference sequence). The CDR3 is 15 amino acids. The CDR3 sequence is CASSYSYRGEEKLFF. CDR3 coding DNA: TGTGCCAGCAGTTACTCGTACAGGGGGGAAGAAAAACTGTTTTTT.

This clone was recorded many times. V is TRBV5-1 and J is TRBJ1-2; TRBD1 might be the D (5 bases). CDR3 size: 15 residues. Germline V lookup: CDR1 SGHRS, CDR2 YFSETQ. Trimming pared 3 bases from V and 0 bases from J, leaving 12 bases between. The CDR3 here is CASSSAGLTNYGYTF. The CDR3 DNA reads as TGCGCCAGCAGCTCCGCGGGACTCACTAACTATGGCTACACCTTC. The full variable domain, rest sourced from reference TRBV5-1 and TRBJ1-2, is KAGVTQTPRYLIKTRGQQVTLSCSPISGHRSVSWYQQTPGQGLQFLFEYFSETQRNKGNFPGRFSGRQFSNSRSEMNVSTLELGDSALYLCASSSAGLTNYGYTFGSGTRLTVV.

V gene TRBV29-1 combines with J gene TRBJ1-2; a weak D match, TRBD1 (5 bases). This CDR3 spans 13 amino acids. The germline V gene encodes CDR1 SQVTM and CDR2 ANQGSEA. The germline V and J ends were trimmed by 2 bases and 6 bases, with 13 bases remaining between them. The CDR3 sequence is CSVELPGIHGYTF. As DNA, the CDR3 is TGCAGCGTTGAACTCCCAGGGATCCATGGCTACACCTTC.

CDR3 residues: CASSLQVLTNTEAFF. CDR3 nucleotide sequence: TGTGCCAGCAGCTTACAAGTACTTACGAACACTGAAGCTTTCTTT. V is TRBV7-9 and J is TRBJ1-1, with unresolved D. In germline, CDR1 is SEHNR, CDR2 FQNEAQ (reference sequence). The CDR3 loop spans 15 amino acids. V lost 2 bases to trimming and J lost 1 base, with 11 bases between them.

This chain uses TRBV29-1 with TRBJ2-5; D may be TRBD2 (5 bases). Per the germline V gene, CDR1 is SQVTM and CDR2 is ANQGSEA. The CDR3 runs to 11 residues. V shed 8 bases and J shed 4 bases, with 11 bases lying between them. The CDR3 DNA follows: TGCAGCCTCGGACGGGGAGAGACCCAGTACTTC. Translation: CSLGRGETQYF.